Described below is a single TCR beta chain sequence and its context. This receptor's antigen is unknown. Nothing much larger sits one base from this clone, and base qualities are not available. The library was obtained by 5' RACE. The run used an Illumina HiSeq 2500. The second PCR ran for about 6 to 12 cycles and used a J-beta primer mix along with a sample-barcoded 5' primer. Each TCR beta cDNA molecule received a unique molecular identifier from a template-switch 5' adaptor carrying 12 random nucleotides. At least 2.5 million CDR3-containing paired-end reads were obtained from each sample. First-strand cDNA was synthesized from all RNA with the Mint cDNA synthesis kit, primed by a TRBC-specific oligonucleotide. Following uracil-DNA glycosylase treatment, a first 18-cycle PCR with universal primers M1SS and BC2_uni_R was performed on all cDNA. The authors' analysis ran thus. Each sample was normalized by randomly selecting 1 million high-quality reads, each carrying a distinct molecular identifier. Reads sharing molecular identifiers were discarded rather than binned into consensus sequences. CDR3 identification, clonotype clustering and error correction used MiTCR with a Q25 quality threshold and the strictest error-elimination algorithm. A nonparametric unseen species model using Euler transformation provided a lower-bound estimate of total TCR beta diversity. TCRdb's own reprocessing of the public reads used fastp at Q25 and MiXCR and kept productive beta chains. Rows with one shared CDR3 protein collapse into an entry with the most common genes and DNA. TCRdb's processing, not the study's, gives the V and J calls here. Recorded for this sample are around 1.5 million distinct CDR3 sequences; roughly 40% of them occurred a single time. 7.9% of the sample is in the top ten clones.

The CDR3 holds 14 amino acids from the cysteine to the phenylalanine. CDR3 DNA only is kept here, 42 bases in frame from base 1. For CDR1 and CDR2, the germline V gene (reference sequence) lists DFQATT and SNEGSKA. Germline trimming amounts to 3 bases on V and 11 bases on J, with 15 as the count of junction bases outside the gene matches. This specimen belongs to a study of blood T cells in healthy people across ages (dated by TCRdb to the mid-2010s). Background for the entire study: In model experiments, roughly one uniquely barcoded TCR beta cDNA molecule per two T cells was captured by template switching. To track age-related changes in TCR beta repertoire diversity, the study relied on deep sequencing normalized with unique cDNA molecular identifiers. The donors were divided into four age groups: young (average around 15 years), middle-aged (approximately 39), aged (around 59) and long-lived (approximately 74). To avoid experimental bias, donors of different ages were spread randomly across the sequencing lanes. Two additional independent replicas of 1 million unique cDNA reads from the same blood draw were analyzed for two donors (one aged 18 to 30 and one aged 80 or older). Overall study outcomes, separate from this receptor: Estimates of total diversity based on one million sequenced T cells were considered lower bounds and underestimates. Because donor CMV infection status was unknown, age-related changes in expanded clonotypes were potentially confounded. Compared with the aged group, the long-lived group had more naive CD4+ T cells, fewer expanded clones and increased TCR diversity, suggesting age selection. Because profiling used bulk unsorted PBMCs, naive and antigen-experienced compartments could not be compared conclusively. Observed TCR beta diversity per million T cells fell roughly linearly with age, and a significant reduction was already apparent by age around 44. The percentage of naive T cells measured by flow cytometry correlated strongly with observed TCR beta diversity.

The roughly 42 donors, aged roughly 6 to 95 years, were systemically healthy Caucasian individuals from Russia. Each donor gave 8 to 10 milliliters of peripheral blood, drawn into EDTA-treated Vacutainer tubes. Ficoll-Paque density-gradient centrifugation was used to isolate PBMCs, with at least 7 million per sample. Total RNA, at least 5 micrograms per sample, was extracted from PBMCs with Trizol reagent. The percentages of naive CD45RAhigh/CD27high T cells were determined by flow cytometry on a PBMC aliquot from every donor. This TCR was recovered from a woman between 18 and 29 years old in good health. The chain joins TRBV20-1 to TRBJ2-5; 7 nucleotides in the junction match TRBD1. Sequences were obtained from blood. CDR3 loop: CSASPPEAGGEQYF. In nucleotides, the sequence is TGCAGTGCTAGCCCCCCCGAGGCAGGGGGAGAGCAGTACTTC.